This T cell receptor beta chain was documented in a study of cytomegalovirus exposure and HLA in healthy donors. Study-level findings and limits: Trimming of TCR beta V- and J-genes showed a link, identified in a later analysis, to a missense DCLRE1C variant. Roughly uniform sequencing depth across donors was assumed, possibly incorrectly. In vitro confirmation showed three CMV-associated chains to be CMV antigen specific.

This CDR3 comprises 14 residues. V was clipped by 4 bases and J by 0 bases, with 10 bases between them. Germline CDR1 reads SQVTM; CDR2 reads ANQGSEA. The table lists this clone with a few counts. Its antigen remains unidentified. The study ran its PCR with 60 Vbeta and 13 Jbeta primers. Authors' processing steps: About 11 million of 80 million to 85 million unique TCR beta chains were shared, per a later count. Sequencing was performed with immunoSEQ multiplex PCR; in TCRdb, only in-frame clones are kept and a portion is missing. The V and J calls and the clone size are those of that table, but D and trimming were determined from the DNA. The table includes 90,000 to 150,000 clones, about 68% detected once.

J is TRBJ2-1 and V is TRBV29-1; D is perhaps TRBD2 (5 bases). Sequencing used PBMCs. This receptor was identified in a woman aged 50 to 65 in good health and CMV-seropositive. Here the CDR3 DNA reads TGCAGCGTTGGAGGGTTTAGCTCCTACAATGAGCAGTTCTTC. Translation gives CSVGGFSSYNEQFF.